This T cell receptor beta chain was identified in a study of naive and memory T cell subsets. TCR cDNA received a 3' ligated oligonucleotide that carried a UMI. In germline, CDR1 is LNHDA, CDR2 SQIVND (reference sequence). With V trimmed by 3 bases and J by 8 bases, 9 bases remained unmatched. The CDR3 has 17 residues. This clonotype turned up a few times. Ligated cDNA underwent four rounds of PCR with nested alpha and beta constant region primers and SP2. Reverse transcription of blood and skin TCR RNA was primed at alpha and beta constant regions. TCRdb recomputed calls from the 5' RACE reads with MiXCR, one row per CDR3 protein. The table has roughly 48,000 distinct CDR3 sequences, approximately 4.5% seen once.

This TCR was sampled from a female donor in good health. The chain recombines TRBV19 with TRBJ2-1; 14 bases match TRBD2. Here the CDR3 DNA reads TGTGCCAGTAGTATGCCCGGGACTAGCGGGAGTCGCTATGAGCAGTTCTTC. Its protein is CASSMPGTSGSRYEQFF.